This T cell receptor (beta chain) was recorded in a study of post-analysis software for immune sequencing data. Findings and caveats of the study: Roughly five TRBV segments appeared more often in patients than in controls, and TRBV5-6, TRBV5-1 and TRBV20-1 were among these.

The germline V gene encodes CDR1 MNHEY and CDR2 SVGAGI. The germline V and J ends were trimmed by 1 base and 8 bases, with 12 bases remaining between them. This CDR3 has 14 amino acids. The authors incorporated unique molecular identifiers into the TCR beta cDNA libraries. MiXCR was run by TCRdb on the PCR reads, yielding one entry per CDR3 protein. The table includes roughly 800,000 distinct CDR3 sequences, approximately 50% detected once. Details on this clonotype: Its antigen is unidentified.

The J gene is TRBJ1-5, the V gene TRBV6-5; D is undetermined. The TCR originated in a girl aged 5-17 years with multiple sclerosis. Input material: blood. The CDR3: CASSYYGFGEPQHF. CDR3 sequence (DNA): TGTGCCAGCAGTTACTACGGGTTCGGTGAGCCCCAGCATTTT.